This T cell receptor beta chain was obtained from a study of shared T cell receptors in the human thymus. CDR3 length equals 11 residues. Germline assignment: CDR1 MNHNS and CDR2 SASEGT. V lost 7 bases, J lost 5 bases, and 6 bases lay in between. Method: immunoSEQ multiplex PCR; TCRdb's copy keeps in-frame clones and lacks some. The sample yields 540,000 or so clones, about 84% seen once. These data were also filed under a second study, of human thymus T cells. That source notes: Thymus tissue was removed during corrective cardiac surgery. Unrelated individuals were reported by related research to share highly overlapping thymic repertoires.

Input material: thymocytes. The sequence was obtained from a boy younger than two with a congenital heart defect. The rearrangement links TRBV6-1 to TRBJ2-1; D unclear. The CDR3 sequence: CASTPNNEQFF. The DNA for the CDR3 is TGTGCCAGCACCCCTAACAATGAGCAGTTCTTC.